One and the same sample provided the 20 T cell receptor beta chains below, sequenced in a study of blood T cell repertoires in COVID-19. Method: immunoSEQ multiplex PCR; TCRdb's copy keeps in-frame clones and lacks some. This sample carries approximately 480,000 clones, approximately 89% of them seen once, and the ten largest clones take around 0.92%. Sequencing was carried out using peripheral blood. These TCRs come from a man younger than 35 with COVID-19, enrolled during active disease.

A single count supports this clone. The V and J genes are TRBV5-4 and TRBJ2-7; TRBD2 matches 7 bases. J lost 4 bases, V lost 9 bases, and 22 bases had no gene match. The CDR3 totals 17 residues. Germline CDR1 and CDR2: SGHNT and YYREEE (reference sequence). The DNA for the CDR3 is TGTGCCATGGCCCAGGGTGGGGTAGCGGGTTTTCCTTACGAGCAGTACTTC. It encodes CAMAQGGVAGFPYEQYF.

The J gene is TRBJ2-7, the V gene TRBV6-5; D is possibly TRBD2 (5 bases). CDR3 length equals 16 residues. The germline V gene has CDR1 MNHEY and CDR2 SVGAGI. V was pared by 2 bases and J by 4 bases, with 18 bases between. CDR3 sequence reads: CASSYRPGMPFYEQYF. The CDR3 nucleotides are TGTGCCAGCAGTTACAGACCCGGGATGCCGTTTTACGAGCAGTACTTC.

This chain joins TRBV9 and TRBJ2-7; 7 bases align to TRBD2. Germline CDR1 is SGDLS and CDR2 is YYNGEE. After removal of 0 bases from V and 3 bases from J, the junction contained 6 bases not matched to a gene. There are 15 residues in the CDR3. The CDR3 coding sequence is TGTGCCAGCAGCGTAGCCCCCCGGGACTACTACGAGCAGTACTTC. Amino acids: CASSVAPRDYYEQYF.

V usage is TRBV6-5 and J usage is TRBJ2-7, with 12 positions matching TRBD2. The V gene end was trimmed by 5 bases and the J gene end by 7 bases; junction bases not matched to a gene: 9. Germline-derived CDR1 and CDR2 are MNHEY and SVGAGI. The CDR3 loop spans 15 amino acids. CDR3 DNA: TGTGCCAGCAGTCGGACTAGCGGGGTAAAGTGGGAGCAGTACTTC. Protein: CASSRTSGVKWEQYF.

DNA of the CDR3: TGTGCCAGCAGTGAGGCCAGTCCCGGGACAGGGGTGGTTCAGCCCCAGCATTTT. Its protein product is CASSEASPGTGVVQPQHF. The chain carries TRBV6-1 and TRBJ1-5, with 10 bases that match TRBD1. CDR3 length: 18 amino acids. The germline V gene has CDR1 MNHNS and CDR2 SASEGT. V lost 3 bases and J lost 6; bases outside the gene matches: 14.

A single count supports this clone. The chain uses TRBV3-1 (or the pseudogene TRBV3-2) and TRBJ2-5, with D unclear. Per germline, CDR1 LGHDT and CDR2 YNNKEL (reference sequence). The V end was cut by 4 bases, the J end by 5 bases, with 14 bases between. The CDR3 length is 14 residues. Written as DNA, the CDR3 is TGTGCCAGCAGCCCAAGAAAAGGAGTGGAGACCCAGTACTTC. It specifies CASSPRKGVETQYF.

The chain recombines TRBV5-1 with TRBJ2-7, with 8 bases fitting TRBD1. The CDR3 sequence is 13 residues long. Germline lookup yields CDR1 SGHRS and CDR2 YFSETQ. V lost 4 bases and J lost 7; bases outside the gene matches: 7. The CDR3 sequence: CASSPGTGGEQYF. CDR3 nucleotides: TGCGCCAGCAGCCCTGGGACAGGAGGGGAGCAGTACTTC.

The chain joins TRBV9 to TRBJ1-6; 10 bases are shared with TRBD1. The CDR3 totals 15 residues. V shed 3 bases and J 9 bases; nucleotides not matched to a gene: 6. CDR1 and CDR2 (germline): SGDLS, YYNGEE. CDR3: CASSESWDRGSPLHF. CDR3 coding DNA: TGTGCCAGCAGCGAGAGTTGGGACAGGGGTTCACCCCTCCACTTT.

In DNA, the CDR3 is TGTGCCATCAGTGAAGGACAGGGCCTCTACGAGCAGTACTTC. Amino acid sequence: CAISEGQGLYEQYF. V and J are TRBV10-3 and TRBJ2-7, with 8 bases that match TRBD1. The V gene's germline CDR1 is ENHRY and CDR2 SYGVKD. Trimming removed 3 bases from V and 3 bases from J; junction bases left unmatched: 4. The CDR3 spans 14 residues.

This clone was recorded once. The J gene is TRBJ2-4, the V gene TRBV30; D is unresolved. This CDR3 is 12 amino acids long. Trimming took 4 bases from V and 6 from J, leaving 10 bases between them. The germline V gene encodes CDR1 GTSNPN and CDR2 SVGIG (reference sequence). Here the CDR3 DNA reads TGTGCCTGGACCAAATCCGGAAACATTCAGTACTTC. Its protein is CAWTKSGNIQYF.

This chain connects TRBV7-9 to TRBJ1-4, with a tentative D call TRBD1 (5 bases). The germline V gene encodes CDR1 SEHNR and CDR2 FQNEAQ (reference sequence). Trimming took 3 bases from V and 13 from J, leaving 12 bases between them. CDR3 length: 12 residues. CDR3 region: CASSLPQGRLFF. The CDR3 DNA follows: TGTGCCAGCAGCTTGCCCCAGGGTCGACTGTTTTTT. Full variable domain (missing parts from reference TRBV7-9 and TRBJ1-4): DTGVSQNPRHKITKRGQNVTFRCDPISEHNRLYWYRQTLGQGPEFLTYFQNEAQLEKSRLLSDRFSAERPKGSFSTLEIQRTEQGDSAMYLCASSLPQGRLFFGSGTQLSVL.

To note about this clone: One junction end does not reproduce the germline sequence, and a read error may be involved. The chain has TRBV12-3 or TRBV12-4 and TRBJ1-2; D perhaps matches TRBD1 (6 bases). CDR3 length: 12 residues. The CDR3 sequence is CASRLGGGGYTF. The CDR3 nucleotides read TGTGCCAGCAGATTAGGGGGAGGTGGCTACACCTTC.

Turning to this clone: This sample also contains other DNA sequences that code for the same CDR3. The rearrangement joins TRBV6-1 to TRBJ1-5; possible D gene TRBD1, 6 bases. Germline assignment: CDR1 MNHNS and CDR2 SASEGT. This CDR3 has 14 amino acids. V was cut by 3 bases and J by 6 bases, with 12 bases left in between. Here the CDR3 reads CASSEQGSGQPQHF. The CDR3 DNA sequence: TGTGCCAGCAGTGAGCAGGGGTCGGGTCAGCCCCAGCATTTT.

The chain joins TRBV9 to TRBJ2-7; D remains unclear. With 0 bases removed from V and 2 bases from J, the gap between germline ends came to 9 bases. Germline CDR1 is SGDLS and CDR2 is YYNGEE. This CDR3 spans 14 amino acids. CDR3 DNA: TGTGCCAGCAGCGTAGCTTGGGCAGCCTACGAGCAGTACTTC. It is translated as CASSVAWAAYEQYF.

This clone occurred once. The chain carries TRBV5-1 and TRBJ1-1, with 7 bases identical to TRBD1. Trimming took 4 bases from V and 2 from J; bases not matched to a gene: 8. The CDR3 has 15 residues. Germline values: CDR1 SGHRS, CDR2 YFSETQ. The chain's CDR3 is CASSRQTGQNTEAFF. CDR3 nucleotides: TGCGCCAGCAGCCGCCAGACAGGGCAAAACACTGAAGCTTTCTTT. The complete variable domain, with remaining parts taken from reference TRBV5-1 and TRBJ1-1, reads KAGVTQTPRYLIKTRGQQVTLSCSPISGHRSVSWYQQTPGQGLQFLFEYFSETQRNKGNFPGRFSGRQFSNSRSEMNVSTLELGDSALYLCASSRQTGQNTEAFFGQGTRLTVV.

The CDR3 reads CASRGEVGVETEAFF. The CDR3 region has the DNA TGTGCCAGCAGGGGTGAAGTCGGGGTAGAGACTGAAGCTTTCTTT. The chain carries TRBV5-4 and TRBJ1-1; D is undetermined. The CDR3 totals 15 residues. CDR1 and CDR2 (germline): SGHNT, YYREEE (reference sequence). V was trimmed by 5 bases and J by 5 bases, leaving 19 bases between them.

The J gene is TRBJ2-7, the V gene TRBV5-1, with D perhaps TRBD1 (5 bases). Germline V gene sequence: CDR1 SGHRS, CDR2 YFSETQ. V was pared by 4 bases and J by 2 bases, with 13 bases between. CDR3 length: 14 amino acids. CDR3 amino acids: CASSPTALTYEQYF. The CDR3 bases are TGCGCCAGCAGCCCGACAGCCCTCACCTACGAGCAGTACTTC.

CDR3 sequence (DNA): TGTGCCAGCAGTGTTCAGGGAACCTACGAGCAGTACTTC. The encoded protein is CASSVQGTYEQYF. This chain links TRBV2 with TRBJ2-7; TRBD1 might be the D (5 bases). The CDR3 has 13 residues. Trimming removed 4 bases at V and 2 bases at J, with 9 bases between. The germline V gene has CDR1 SNHLY and CDR2 FYNNEI.

The CDR3 DNA sequence: TGTGCCACCAGTGATCCGGGGACTAGCACAGAGACCCAGTACTTC. Translation: CATSDPGTSTETQYF. This chain connects TRBV24-1 to TRBJ2-5; 9 bases match TRBD2. Germline V lookup: CDR1 KGHDR, CDR2 SFDVKD. V was clipped by 3 bases and J by 4 bases; unmatched bases: 5. The CDR3 loop spans 15 amino acids.

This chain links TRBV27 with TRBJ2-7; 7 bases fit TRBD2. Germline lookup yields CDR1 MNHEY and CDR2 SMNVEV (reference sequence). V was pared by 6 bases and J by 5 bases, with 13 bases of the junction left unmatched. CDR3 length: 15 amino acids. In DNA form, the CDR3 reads TGTGCCAGCAGACGCCCCGGGACGGGACTAAACGAGCAGTACTTC. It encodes CASRRPGTGLNEQYF.